This record covers a single T cell receptor beta chain. What it binds is unknown. Unique molecular identifiers were present on cDNA, and template switching added a universal primer site. TCRdb recomputed calls from the 5' RACE reads with MiXCR, one row per CDR3 protein. Of hundreds of thousands of distinct CDR3 sequences listed, over 12% are singletons. The V and J ends lost 6 bases and 1 base, in that order; junction bases with no gene match: 9. Per the germline V gene, CDR1 is LGHNT and CDR2 is FRNRAP. CDR3 size: 16 residues. This sample is drawn from a study of identical twins. Whole-study findings and limits: Invariant MAIT and iNKT cells could partly confound zero-insertion analyses. Cross-sectional statistical analysis was relied on for the conclusions, without the same donors being followed. Excess low generation probability was seen in twin-shared out-of-frame alpha sequences.

The receptor's source is a young woman in good health. The sample taken for sequencing was memory (CD45RO+) T cells sorted from blood. The chain links TRBV12-5 to TRBJ2-7; TRBD2 agrees at 10 bases. The DNA for the CDR3 is TGTGCTAGTGGCCCTACCCGGACTAGCGGTTCCTACGAGCAGTACTTC. Amino acid sequence: CASGPTRTSGSYEQYF.